These 23 T cell receptor beta chains were sequenced from one sample in a study. Treg sorting used a CD4+CD25+CD127-/low gate. TCRdb ran MiXCR on the 5' RACE reads and lists one entry per CDR3 protein. The table lists more than 55,000 distinct CDR3 sequences, around 20% of them singletons. Sequenced material: tumor-infiltrating Tregs sorted from the breast tumor. All receptors come from a female donor with breast cancer.

This clonotype was seen at least ten times. This chain connects TRBV6-5 to TRBJ1-5; no clear D gene. This CDR3 has 14 amino acids. Trimming stripped 8 bases from V and 1 base from J, with 12 bases between. Germline CDR1 is MNHEY and CDR2 is SVGAGI. The CDR3 nucleotides read TGTGCCAGCCGGACGGTGGGAAGCAATCAGCCCCAGCATTTT. Its translation is CASRTVGSNQPQHF.

In this sample, this clonotype turned up a few times. The chain is built from TRBV19 and TRBJ1-5; 7 bases fit TRBD1. CDR1 is LNHDA, CDR2 SQIVND, per germline (reference sequence). The CDR3 length is 15 residues. V gave up 4 bases and J gave up 5 bases; unmatched junction bases: 8. This CDR3 reads CASSRLGQIDQPQHF. As DNA, the CDR3 is TGTGCCAGTAGTAGATTGGGACAGATAGATCAGCCCCAGCATTTT.

This sequence joins TRBV12-3 or TRBV12-4 and TRBJ2-4; 8 bases map to TRBD1. V gave up 6 bases and J gave up 8 bases; unmatched junction bases: 9. The length of the CDR3 is 14 residues. CDR3 residues: CASSPDRVSDIQYF. The CDR3 DNA is TGTGCCAGCAGCCCGGACAGGGTCTCGGACATTCAGTACTTC.

This rearrangement joins TRBV7-9 to TRBJ2-7; TRBD1 aligns across 9 bases. This CDR3 region has 15 residues. J lost 7 bases, V lost 5 bases, and 12 bases had no gene match. Germline V gene data show CDR1 as SEHNR and CDR2 as FQNEAQ (reference sequence). Written as DNA, the CDR3 is TGTGCCAGCAGCACCGACAGGGGGAGTGGATGGGAGCAGTACTTC. Translated: CASSTDRGSGWEQYF. Full variable domain (remainder filled in from reference TRBV7-9 and TRBJ2-7): DTGVSQNPRHKITKRGQNVTFRCDPISEHNRLYWYRQTLGQGPEFLTYFQNEAQLEKSRLLSDRFSAERPKGSFSTLEIQRTEQGDSAMYLCASSTDRGSGWEQYFGPGTRLTVT.

This clonotype has a handful of counts. The chain combines TRBV11-2 with TRBJ1-1, with a weak D call TRBD1 (6 bases). V dropped 0 bases and J dropped 4 bases, with 15 bases sitting between them. The length of the CDR3 is 16 residues. The germline V gene has CDR1 SGHAT and CDR2 FQNNGV. CDR3 DNA sequence: TGTGCCAGCAGCTTAGATTATGGGGGGGCACCCACTGAAGCTTTCTTT. Its translation: CASSLDYGGAPTEAFF. Together with reference TRBV11-2 and TRBJ1-1, the CDR3 gives the full variable domain: EAGVAQSPRYKIIEKRQSVAFWCNPISGHATLYWYQQILGQGPKLLIQFQNNGVVDDSQLPKDRFSAERLKGVDSTLKIQPAKLEDSAVYLCASSLDYGGAPTEAFFGQGTRLTVV.

This clonotype was seen ten or more times. The chain has TRBV12-3 or TRBV12-4 and TRBJ1-6; D might be TRBD1 (6 bases). The length of the CDR3 is 14 residues. Trimming left V 6 bases short and J 7 bases short, with 13 bases between. CDR3 amino acids: CASSPRTANSPLHF. Here the CDR3 DNA reads TGTGCCAGCAGCCCCCGGACAGCAAATTCACCCCTCCACTTT.

This clonotype is termed medium-sized. V gene TRBV6-5 combines with J gene TRBJ2-5; TRBD2 agrees at 8 bases. The V segment lost 4 bases and the J segment 3 bases; nucleotides outside the gene matches: 13. This CDR3 is 17 amino acids long. Germline loops: CDR1 MNHEY, CDR2 SVGAGI. The CDR3 sequence: CASSLGLGRGRKETQYF. Written as DNA, the CDR3 is TGTGCCAGCAGTTTGGGACTAGGGAGAGGAAGAAAAGAGACCCAGTACTTC.

This clonotype appeared many times. The V call is TRBV4-2, the J call TRBJ2-5, with 7 bases that match TRBD2. The length of the CDR3 is 15 residues. Germline CDR1 and CDR2: LGHNA and YNFKEQ. V was pared by 4 bases and J by 5 bases, with 10 bases of the junction left unmatched. The CDR3 sequence is CASSPDGFGGETQYF. As DNA, the CDR3 is TGTGCCAGCAGCCCCGACGGCTTCGGGGGGGAGACCCAGTACTTC.

V and J are TRBV2 and TRBJ1-5; 9 positions match TRBD1. The CDR3 spans 16 residues. Unmatched junction bases numbered 7, after V lost 6 bases and J lost 1 base. The germline gives CDR1 SNHLY, CDR2 FYNNEI. The CDR3 DNA sequence: TGTGCCAGCAGCGGACAGGGGCGAAGGAGCAATCAGCCCCAGCATTTT. Residues: CASSGQGRRSNQPQHF.

This clonotype has a handful of counts. This chain links TRBV7-9 with TRBJ2-5; D gene unclear. V shed 3 bases and J shed 7 bases, with 9 bases lying between them. CDR3 size: 12 residues. Per germline, CDR1 SEHNR and CDR2 FQNEAQ (reference sequence). CDR3 bases: TGTGCCAGCAGCTTGATAGCAGGGACCCAGTACTTC. Its protein is CASSLIAGTQYF. The full variable domain, in which reference TRBV7-9 and TRBJ2-5 provide the parts outside the CDR3, is DTGVSQNPRHKITKRGQNVTFRCDPISEHNRLYWYRQTLGQGPEFLTYFQNEAQLEKSRLLSDRFSAERPKGSFSTLEIQRTEQGDSAMYLCASSLIAGTQYFGPGTRLLVL.

This clonotype was recorded many times. The chain recombines TRBV4-2 with TRBJ2-7; D unresolved. The CDR3 has 12 amino acids. Trimming took 0 bases from V and 10 from J, leaving 10 bases between them. Germline CDR1 and CDR2: LGHNA and YNFKEQ. DNA for the CDR3: TGTGCCAGCAGCCAAGATGGCTTTTACCAGTACTTC. Its protein product is CASSQDGFYQYF.

This clonotype was counted many times. The chain employs TRBV27 and TRBJ1-2; D not resolved. CDR1 is MNHEY, CDR2 SMNVEV, per germline (reference sequence). The CDR3 is made up of 15 amino acids. Between the trimmed V and J ends, which lost 2 bases and 0 bases, there was a span of 10 bases. The CDR3 region is CASSLKGLANYGYTF. The CDR3 DNA is TGTGCCAGCAGTTTAAAGGGCCTAGCTAACTATGGCTACACCTTC.

This clonotype has more than one count but fewer than ten. The chain recombines TRBV24-1 with TRBJ2-5; the D gene is possibly TRBD2 (5 bases). CDR1 and CDR2 from the germline V gene are KGHDR and SFDVKD. Trimming stripped 6 bases from V and 1 base from J, with 8 bases between. This CDR3 is 13 amino acids long. The DNA for the CDR3 is TGTGCCACCAGTCGGGGTACCCAAGAGACCCAGTACTTC. Amino acid sequence: CATSRGTQETQYF.

J is TRBJ1-6 and V is TRBV7-2, with D maybe TRBD1 (6 bases). The CDR3 sequence is 14 residues long. V was pared by 4 bases and J by 7 bases, with 11 bases between. Germline V lookup: CDR1 SGHTA, CDR2 FQGNSA. The CDR3 loop is CASSWGRQNSPLHF. Written as DNA, the CDR3 is TGTGCCAGCAGCTGGGGGCGGCAAAATTCACCCCTCCACTTT.

This clonotype was detected a few times. This chain links TRBV6-1 with TRBJ2-1, with 8 positions matching TRBD2. V dropped 6 bases and J dropped 0; count of bases not matched to a gene: 10. Germline CDR1 and CDR2: MNHNS and SASEGT. The CDR3 spans 17 residues. CDR3 in amino acids: CASRGLGSTASYNEQFF. In DNA, the CDR3 is TGTGCCAGCAGGGGACTAGGGAGCACCGCCTCCTACAATGAGCAGTTCTTC.

This clonotype occurred a few times. The V and J genes are TRBV20-1 and TRBJ2-7, with 11 nucleotides matching TRBD2. In germline, CDR1 is DFQATT, CDR2 SNEGSKA (reference sequence). This CDR3 comprises 15 residues. After removal of 0 bases from V and 4 bases from J, the junction contained 5 bases not matched to a gene. CDR3 sequence reads: CSARDLAGGGYEQYF. The CDR3 DNA follows: TGCAGTGCTAGAGACCTAGCGGGGGGTGGGTACGAGCAGTACTTC.

This clonotype has at least ten counts. The rearrangement links TRBV5-5 to TRBJ2-7; D not resolved. This CDR3 has 14 amino acids. The V end lost 0 bases, the J end lost 4 bases, and 11 bases lay between the germline ends. Germline loops: CDR1 SGHKS, CDR2 YYEKEE (reference sequence). The CDR3 loop is CASSLDFVGYEQYF. In DNA, the CDR3 is TGTGCCAGCAGCTTGGATTTTGTGGGGTACGAGCAGTACTTC.

With regard to this clonotype: The CDR3 end shows no conserved phenylalanine or tryptophan, and so a read error is likely. This sequence joins TRBV28 and TRBJ1-2; 7 bases fit TRBD1. This CDR3 is 14 amino acids long. With 2 bases clipped from V and 2 bases from J, the junction kept 2 bases outside the gene matches. CDR1 and CDR2 (germline): MDHEN, SYDVKM. Written as DNA, the CDR3 is TGTGCCAGCAGTTTACAGGGGGTAAACTATGGCTACACCCTC. This encodes CASSLQGVNYGYTL.

By sample share, this clonotype is medium-sized (0.01 to 0.1%). The chain joins TRBV20-1 to TRBJ2-3; D might be TRBD1 (6 bases). The CDR3 totals 15 residues. The V gene lost 6 bases and the J gene lost 0 bases, with 16 bases spanning the gap. Germline V CDR1 and CDR2: DFQATT, SNEGSKA (reference sequence). The CDR3 region is CSAPTGQASTDTQYF. CDR3 bases: TGCAGTGCCCCGACAGGCCAGGCTAGCACAGATACGCAGTATTTT.

The table lists this clonotype with many counts. The CDR3 region has the DNA TGCGCCAGCAGCTTGGTCGCGGCGGGGCCCTCCTACGAGCAGTACTTC. It translates to CASSLVAAGPSYEQYF. The chain is built from TRBV5-1 and TRBJ2-7, with D tentatively TRBD2 (6 bases). Deletions cut 0 bases from V and 0 bases from J, with 13 bases between. CDR3 size: 16 residues. CDR1 is SGHRS, CDR2 YFSETQ, per germline.

In this sample, this clonotype turned up many times. An end of the junction does not agree with germline; a read error may underlie this. This chain joins TRBV7-2 and TRBJ2-3; D unresolved. From germline, CDR1 is SGHTA and CDR2 FQGNSA. The CDR3 runs to 14 residues. CDR3 bases: TGTGCCAGCAGCTTAGATACGAGCAGAGATACGCAGTATTTT. Protein product: CASSLDTSRDTQYF.

This clonotype was picked up many times. The rearrangement joins TRBV30 to TRBJ1-5; D unresolved. Germline CDR1 GTSNPN, CDR2 SVGIG (reference sequence). V gave up 3 bases and J gave up 5 bases, with 23 bases separating them. This CDR3 has 17 residues. The CDR3 loop is CAWSDPGNSPLDQPQHF. CDR3 DNA: TGTGCCTGGAGCGACCCGGGGAACAGTCCACTAGATCAGCCCCAGCATTTT.

This clonotype was found a few times. The rearrangement uses TRBV28 and TRBJ2-5, with TRBD1 as a possible D gene (6 bases). This CDR3 comprises 14 residues. Germline CDR1 is MDHEN and CDR2 is SYDVKM. Between the trimmed V and J ends, which lost 5 bases and 1 base, there was a span of 11 bases. CDR3 DNA: TGTGCCAGCAGTCCACAGGGTCTCCAAGAGACCCAGTACTTC. Its protein product is CASSPQGLQETQYF. Full variable domain (outside the CDR3, taken from reference TRBV28 and TRBJ2-5): DVKVTQSSRYLVKRTGEKVFLECVQDMDHENMFWYRQDPGLGLRLIYFSYDVKMKEKGDIPEGYSVSREKKERFSLILESASTNQTSMYLCASSPQGLQETQYFGPGTRLLVL.